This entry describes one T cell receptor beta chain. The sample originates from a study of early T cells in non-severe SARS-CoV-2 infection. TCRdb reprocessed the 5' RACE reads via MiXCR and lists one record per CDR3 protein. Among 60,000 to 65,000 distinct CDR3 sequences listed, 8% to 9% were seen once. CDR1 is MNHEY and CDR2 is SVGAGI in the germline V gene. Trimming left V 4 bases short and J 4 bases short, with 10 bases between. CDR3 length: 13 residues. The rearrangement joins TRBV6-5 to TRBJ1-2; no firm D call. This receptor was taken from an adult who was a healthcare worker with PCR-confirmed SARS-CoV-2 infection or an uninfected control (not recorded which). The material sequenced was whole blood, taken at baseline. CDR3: CASSLTKGYGYTF. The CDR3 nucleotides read TGTGCCAGCAGTTTGACGAAGGGCTATGGCTACACCTTC.